Below, 10 T cell receptor beta chains from the same sample are listed, as sequenced in a study of T cell changes during pregnancy in multiple sclerosis. Generated by immunoSEQ multiplex PCR, the TCRdb table keeps only in-frame clones and is missing some. The data contain approximately 64,000 clones, approximately 90% of them singletons. The sample consisted of peripheral blood, taken in the first trimester of pregnancy. These receptors came from a female donor with multiple sclerosis, enrolled in a pregnancy study.

The gene calls are TRBV4-3 and TRBJ2-7, with 8 bases identical to TRBD1. CDR1 is LGHNA, CDR2 YSLEER, per germline. V lost 4 bases and J lost 2; bases outside the gene matches: 7. CDR3 length equals 15 residues. This chain's CDR3 is CASSRSGTGAYEQYF. CDR3 coding DNA: TGCGCCAGCAGCCGCTCCGGGACAGGAGCCTACGAGCAGTACTTC.

The chain joins TRBV28 to TRBJ2-7; 9 bases agree with TRBD1. This CDR3 contains 15 residues. Per germline, CDR1 MDHEN and CDR2 SYDVKM. The V segment lost 1 base and the J segment 6 bases; nucleotides outside the gene matches: 7. The CDR3 here is CASSLLGTGSSEQYF. CDR3 nucleotides: TGTGCCAGCAGTTTATTGGGGACAGGGTCCAGCGAGCAGTACTTC. The full variable domain, its missing parts supplied by reference TRBV28 and TRBJ2-7, is DVKVTQSSRYLVKRTGEKVFLECVQDMDHENMFWYRQDPGLGLRLIYFSYDVKMKEKGDIPEGYSVSREKKERFSLILESASTNQTSMYLCASSLLGTGSSEQYFGPGTRLTVT.

This chain uses TRBV5-1 with TRBJ1-1; 9 bases map to TRBD1. The length of the CDR3 is 15 residues. Germline CDR1 reads SGHRS; CDR2 reads YFSETQ. V was clipped by 4 bases and J by 2 bases; unmatched bases: 6. The CDR3 DNA follows: TGCGCCAGCAGCGGGGGGACAGGGAGTAACACTGAAGCTTTCTTT. Encoded protein: CASSGGTGSNTEAFF.

The CDR3 region is CASSSLDRLNYGYTF. CDR3 DNA sequence: TGTGCCAGCAGTTCGCTGGACAGGCTCAACTATGGCTACACCTTC. The J gene is TRBJ1-2, the V gene TRBV2, with 7 bases identical to TRBD1. The CDR3 covers 15 residues. V shed 5 bases and J 2 bases; nucleotides not matched to a gene: 8. Germline assignment: CDR1 SNHLY and CDR2 FYNNEI.

The V gene is TRBV7-3, the J gene TRBJ2-5, with a tentative D call TRBD2 (5 bases). The CDR3 covers 13 residues. Trimming took off 1 base at V and 5 bases at J, with 8 bases between the two ends. Germline V gene data show CDR1 as SGHTA and CDR2 as FQGTGA. CDR3 sequence: CASSLRTWETQYF. CDR3 sequence (DNA): TGTGCCAGCAGCTTAAGGACTTGGGAGACCCAGTACTTC.

The chain has TRBV4-2 and TRBJ2-7; TRBD2 aligns across 12 bases. The CDR3 loop spans 16 amino acids. V was clipped by 1 base and J by 6 bases; unmatched bases: 7. Per germline, CDR1 LGHNA and CDR2 YNFKEQ. The CDR3: CASSQALAGGGLEQYF. CDR3 DNA sequence: TGTGCCAGCAGCCAAGCACTAGCGGGAGGTGGGCTCGAGCAGTACTTC.

The V call is TRBV19, the J call TRBJ1-5; 10 bases match TRBD1. V was pared by 4 bases and J by 5 bases, with 5 bases of the junction left unmatched. CDR1 LNHDA and CDR2 SQIVND come from the germline V gene (reference sequence). This CDR3 has 15 residues. DNA for the CDR3: TGTGCCAGTAGTAGCGGACAGGGGGGCGATCAGCCCCAGCATTTT. As protein: CASSSGQGGDQPQHF.

V gene TRBV29-1 combines with J gene TRBJ1-2, with D hard to call. Germline V lookup: CDR1 SQVTM, CDR2 ANQGSEA. V was trimmed by 5 bases and J by 4 bases, leaving 5 bases between them. CDR3 length: 10 residues. Written as DNA, the CDR3 is TGCAGCGTTTACAGCTATGGCTACACCTTC. Translating gives CSVYSYGYTF.

The chain has TRBV14 and TRBJ2-1; the match to TRBD2 covers 12 bases. With 3 bases clipped from V and 3 bases from J, the junction kept 3 bases outside the gene matches. The germline V gene has CDR1 SGHDN and CDR2 FVKESK. This CDR3 spans 16 amino acids. The CDR3 spells CASSQRLAGDYNEQFF. In nucleotides, the CDR3 is TGTGCCAGCAGCCAGAGACTAGCGGGAGACTACAATGAGCAGTTCTTC.

Note on this clone: One end of the junction fails to match germline, which may point to a read error. V is TRBV7-7 and J is TRBJ2-7; TRBD2 aligns across 10 bases. CDR3 length equals 16 residues. Looked up from germline, CDR1 is SSHAT and CDR2 is FNYEAQ (reference sequence). In nucleotides, the CDR3 is TGTGCTAGCAGTCCCCAGGGACTAGCGTCTTCCTACGAGCAGTACTTC. Translation: CASSPQGLASSYEQYF. The full variable domain, with the rest looked up from reference TRBV7-7 and TRBJ2-7, is GAGVSQSPRYKVTKRGQDVTLRCDPISSHATLYWYQQALGQGPEFLTYFNYEAQPDKSGLPSDRFSAERPEGSISTLTIQRTEQRDSAMYRCASSPQGLASSYEQYFGPGTRLTVT.